The 22 T cell receptor beta chains listed next were all sequenced from one sample in a study of T cells after yellow fever vaccination. One entry per CDR3 protein, called by TCRdb with MiXCR from the 5' RACE reads. The sample shows some 120,000 distinct CDR3 sequences, approximately 16% of them seen only once. Specimen: CD8+ T cells sorted from PBMCs, collected 5 days after the yellow fever booster vaccination. The source is a young man who received the YFV17D yellow fever vaccine.

This clonotype was seen only a few times. V usage is TRBV7-9 and J usage is TRBJ2-3; 9 bases match TRBD1. Germline values: CDR1 SEHNR, CDR2 FQNEAQ (reference sequence). J was trimmed by 4 bases and V by 5 bases; bases with no gene match: 4. The CDR3 sequence is 14 residues long. The CDR3 DNA is TGTGCCAGCAGCACGGGACAGGGAGCAGATACGCAGTATTTT. As protein: CASSTGQGADTQYF. Filled out from reference TRBV7-9 and TRBJ2-3, the complete variable domain reads DTGVSQNPRHKITKRGQNVTFRCDPISEHNRLYWYRQTLGQGPEFLTYFQNEAQLEKSRLLSDRFSAERPKGSFSTLEIQRTEQGDSAMYLCASSTGQGADTQYFGPGTRLTVL.

This chain connects TRBV11-2 to TRBJ2-1, with D unclear. Trimming left V 5 bases short and J 4 bases short, with 9 bases between. The length of the CDR3 is 13 residues. The V gene's germline CDR1 is SGHAT and CDR2 FQNNGV. The CDR3 protein is CASSLNVYNEQFF. In DNA form, the CDR3 reads TGTGCCAGCAGCCTCAATGTTTACAATGAGCAGTTCTTC.

This rearrangement joins TRBV15 to TRBJ1-1; TRBD1 matches 11 bases. Trimming took 3 bases from V and 5 from J; bases not matched to a gene: 5. The germline gives CDR1 LNHNV, CDR2 YYDKDF (reference sequence). This CDR3 spans 15 amino acids. The CDR3, as DNA: TGTGCCACCAGCAGTCCCGGGACAGGGGGGACTGAAGCTTTCTTT. Translation: CATSSPGTGGTEAFF.

The chain is built from TRBV6-2 or TRBV6-3 and TRBJ2-1; tentative D call: TRBD2 (5 bases). The CDR3 covers 14 residues. V gave up 2 bases and J gave up 7 bases, with 12 bases separating them. Germline V gives CDR1 MNHEY, CDR2 SVGEGT. The CDR3 loop is CASSYPGYANEQFF. CDR3 coding DNA: TGTGCCAGCAGTTACCCGGGGTACGCGAATGAGCAGTTCTTC.

This clonotype was picked up many times. A read error may account for a junction end that differs from germline. This chain joins TRBV4-1 and TRBJ2-2, with 10 nucleotides matching TRBD2. The germline gives CDR1 MGHRA, CDR2 YSYEKL. The CDR3 contains 17 residues. CDR3 DNA: TGCGCCAGCAGCCAAGTCAGCGGGGGGGCGAACCCCGGGGAGCTGTTTTTT. Translated, it gives CASSQVSGGANPGELFF.

The V and J genes are TRBV4-3 and TRBJ2-2, with 9 bases lining up with TRBD2. The CDR3 runs 15 residues. Germline loops: CDR1 LGHNA, CDR2 YSLEER. J gave up 7 bases and V 4 bases, and 7 bases lay outside the gene matches. CDR3 in DNA: TGCGCCAGCAGCCTCGGGACTAGCTATGGCGGGGAGCTGTTTTTT. Protein sequence: CASSLGTSYGGELFF.

This clonotype turned up a few times. The rearrangement joins TRBV12-3 or TRBV12-4 to TRBJ1-5; D unresolved. Trimming left V 5 bases short and J 5 bases short, with 16 bases between. The CDR3 covers 15 residues. CDR3 in amino acids: CASSHLVDIHQPQHF. As DNA, the CDR3 is TGTGCCAGCAGTCACCTGGTAGACATTCATCAGCCCCAGCATTTT.

This clonotype showed up just a few times. V and J are TRBV12-3 or TRBV12-4 and TRBJ2-1, with a tentative D call TRBD1 (5 bases). Trimming left V 6 bases short and J 10 bases short, with 16 bases between. CDR3 length: 13 amino acids. In DNA form, the CDR3 reads TGTGCCAGCAGCCCCCAGGGAATTGGGGAGCAGTTCTTC. It specifies CASSPQGIGEQFF.

This clonotype was found a few times. The chain employs TRBV20-1 and TRBJ2-1, with D hard to call. Trimming removed 6 bases from V and 8 bases from J, with 20 bases in between. In germline, CDR1 is DFQATT, CDR2 SNEGSKA (reference sequence). This CDR3 spans 14 amino acids. For the CDR3, the DNA is TGCAGTGCCAGAAAGGGCGAAATTGCCCATGAGCAGTTCTTC. Translated: CSARKGEIAHEQFF.

The sample holds a few counts of this clonotype. CDR3 sequence: CASSQEGGTMNTGELFF. The CDR3 bases are TGTGCCAGCAGCCAAGAAGGCGGGACTATGAACACCGGGGAGCTGTTTTTT. V usage is TRBV4-2 and J usage is TRBJ2-2; 7 nucleotides line up with TRBD2. Germline-derived CDR1 and CDR2 are LGHNA and YNFKEQ. V dropped 0 bases and J dropped 1; count of bases not matched to a gene: 5. The CDR3 contains 17 residues.

The gene calls are TRBV12-3 or TRBV12-4 and TRBJ2-5; D gene unclear. V lost 3 bases and J lost 5, with 13 bases in between. The length of the CDR3 is 14 residues. The DNA of the CDR3 is TGTGCCAGCAGTTTCACCCGGGTGTGGGAGACCCAGTACTTC. Amino acid sequence: CASSFTRVWETQYF.

This clonotype has only a few counts. This chain uses TRBV5-1 with TRBJ2-1; TRBD2 is a possible D gene (5 bases). Germline lookup yields CDR1 SGHRS and CDR2 YFSETQ. This CDR3 has 13 residues. The V end lost 0 bases, the J end lost 6 bases, and 7 bases lay between the germline ends. The CDR3: CASSLASSNEQFF. CDR3 nucleotide sequence: TGCGCCAGCAGCTTGGCTAGCAGCAATGAGCAGTTCTTC.

The chain has TRBV4-3 and TRBJ2-7; 11 nucleotides match TRBD2. Germline loops: CDR1 LGHNA, CDR2 YSLEER. The CDR3 is 17 amino acids. V shed 1 base and J 5 bases; nucleotides not matched to a gene: 10. The chain's CDR3 is CASSQVLAGGSGDEQYF. CDR3 coding DNA: TGCGCCAGCAGCCAAGTTCTAGCGGGGGGATCTGGGGACGAGCAGTACTTC.

This clonotype was seen more than once but under ten times. The chain is built from TRBV9 and TRBJ1-4, with 8 bases aligning to TRBD1. The germline gives CDR1 SGDLS, CDR2 YYNGEE. V shed 3 bases, J shed 7 bases, and the junction held 2 bases outside the gene matches. CDR3 length: 13 amino acids. CDR3: CASSAGGGEKLFF. CDR3 DNA sequence: TGTGCCAGCAGCGCAGGGGGCGGTGAAAAACTGTTTTTT.

This clonotype was counted many times. This chain uses TRBV5-1 with TRBJ1-1; D ambiguous. Germline lookup yields CDR1 SGHRS and CDR2 YFSETQ. Trimming removed 2 bases at V and 4 bases at J, with 9 bases between. CDR3 length equals 13 residues. The CDR3: CASSFRVSTEAFF. DNA of the CDR3: TGCGCCAGCAGCTTTCGGGTCAGCACTGAAGCTTTCTTT.

This clonotype was seen a handful of times. The gene calls are TRBV29-1 and TRBJ1-3, with TRBD1 as a possible D gene (5 bases). Germline CDR1 and CDR2: SQVTM and ANQGSEA. The CDR3 loop spans 14 amino acids. The V gene lost 6 bases and the J gene lost 2 bases, with 14 bases spanning the gap. The CDR3 loop reads CSVVDGTAGNTIYF. CDR3 nucleotides: TGCAGCGTCGTGGACGGGACGGCTGGAAACACCATATATTTT.

The V call is TRBV6-5, the J call TRBJ1-3; D is possibly TRBD1 (5 bases). V was pared by 6 bases and J by 0 bases, with 15 bases between. Germline V gives CDR1 MNHEY, CDR2 SVGAGI. The CDR3 runs to 16 residues. The CDR3 loop is CASRALWGVSGNTIYF. The CDR3 bases are TGTGCCAGCAGAGCACTGTGGGGGGTCTCTGGAAACACCATATATTTT.

The CDR3 sequence: CATSDPGGLPGTQYF. In nucleotides, the CDR3 is TGTGCCACCAGTGACCCCGGGGGCCTCCCCGGTACGCAGTATTTT. The chain has TRBV24-1 and TRBJ2-3; TRBD1 or TRBD2 may be the D gene (6 bases each). Germline CDR1 and CDR2: KGHDR and SFDVKD. The V and J ends lost 4 bases and 8 bases respectively, with 18 bases between them. The CDR3 has 15 residues.

The chain links TRBV4-3 to TRBJ2-1; D is uncertain. This CDR3 contains 15 residues. V gave up 2 bases and J gave up 0 bases, with 8 bases separating them. CDR1 is LGHNA and CDR2 is YSLEER in the germline V gene. The CDR3: CASSQSGASYNEQFF. CDR3 bases: TGCGCCAGCAGCCAATCCGGCGCCTCCTACAATGAGCAGTTCTTC.

This clonotype was found many times. The V and J genes are TRBV4-3 and TRBJ2-1; no clear D. The V gene lost 2 bases and the J gene lost 0 bases, with 14 bases spanning the gap. Germline-derived CDR1 and CDR2 are LGHNA and YSLEER. This CDR3 has 17 residues. The CDR3 loop is CASSQSETGSSYNEQFF. The CDR3, as DNA: TGCGCCAGCAGCCAATCTGAAACCGGTAGCTCCTACAATGAGCAGTTCTTC.

The rearrangement uses TRBV7-9 and TRBJ2-7, with D hard to call. The CDR3 totals 14 residues. Trimming stripped 0 bases from V and 6 bases from J, with 12 bases between. Germline V gives CDR1 SEHNR, CDR2 FQNEAQ (reference sequence). In DNA, the CDR3 is TGTGCCAGCAGCTTAGCAGTGGGTTTCGGCGAGCAGTACTTC. It encodes CASSLAVGFGEQYF.

The chain has TRBV12-3 or TRBV12-4 and TRBJ1-4; D remains unclear. V lost 4 bases and J lost 6, with 12 bases in between. This CDR3 region has 14 residues. CDR3 in DNA: TGTGCCAGCAGTTACAGCTCCGCCGATGAAAAACTGTTTTTT. Its translation: CASSYSSADEKLFF.